These T cell receptor beta chains were read from a single sample in a study of OX40 agonist ivuxolimab in advanced cancers. Method: immunoSEQ multiplex PCR; TCRdb's copy keeps in-frame clones and lacks some. This sample has around 60,000 clones, with around 90% found just once. Sequencing was performed on CD4+ or CD8+ T cells sorted from blood, taken in a trial of the OX40 agonist ivuxolimab. These TCRs come from an adult with an advanced solid tumor such as melanoma, head and neck, liver or kidney cancer. CDR3s include the opening cysteine and the closing phenylalanine or tryptophan. The D gene is left open where the match is weak. Size is omitted from some rows. Given values are once, few, many or a class for expanded clones.

clone_size d_call j_call v_call cdr3_nt cdr3_aa
NA NA TRBJ2-5 TRBV19 TGTGCCAGTAGTGCAATTTGGGATGGGGAAGAGACCCAGTACTTC CASSAIWDGEETQYF
medium-sized TRBD2 TRBJ2-7 TRBV27 TGTGCCAGCAGAGAAACTAGCGGGAGCCATGAGCAGTACTTC CASRETSGSHEQYF
NA NA TRBJ2-1 TRBV5-5 TGTGCCAGCAGCTTGGACTCCCCCGGTAATTGGGGGAGTGGCAATGAGCAGTTCTTC CASSLDSPGNWGSGNEQFF
NA TRBD2 TRBJ2-1 TRBV28 TGTGCCAGCAGTTTATACTCCGGGACTAGCGGGAGGGATAGCTCCTACAATGAGCAGTTCTTC CASSLYSGTSGRDSSYNEQFF
NA TRBD2 TRBJ2-1 TRBV2 TGTGCCGGCACTAGCGGGAGGGCCGATGAGCAGTTCTTC CAGTSGRADEQFF
NA NA TRBJ2-4 TRBV5-8 TGTGCCAGCAGCTGGGGGGTGAACATTCAGTACTTC CASSWGVNIQYF
NA TRBD1 TRBJ2-7 TRBV6-5 TGTGCCAGCAGTTCCCAGGGGGACGAGCAGTACTTC CASSSQGDEQYF
NA NA TRBJ2-7 TRBV7-6 TGTGCCAGCAGCGTCCGGGACACCTCCTACGAGCAGTACTTC CASSVRDTSYEQYF
NA NA TRBJ2-3 TRBV12-5 TGTGCTAGTGGTATCGACGGGAGAACAGATACGCAGTATTTT CASGIDGRTDTQYF
NA NA TRBJ2-7 TRBV2 TGTGCCAGCAGTGAAGCGCAAGGGACCAACGAGCAGTACTTC CASSEAQGTNEQYF
NA TRBD2 TRBJ2-1 TRBV6-6 TGTGCCAGCAGTGGGACTAGCGGAGGGGCAGATGAGCAGTTCTTC CASSGTSGGADEQFF
NA TRBD2 TRBJ2-2 TRBV5-1 TGCGCCAGCAGCTTGTCAGCGGGGGCGAACACCGGGGAGCTGTTTTTT CASSLSAGANTGELFF
NA TRBD1 TRBJ2-5 TRBV30 TGTGCCTGGGGGGAACAGGGGAGTCTCGAGACCCAGTACTTC CAWGEQGSLETQYF
few NA TRBJ2-2 TRBV5-5 TGTGCCAGCAGCGATACAGTGAACGGGGAGCTGTTTTTT CASSDTVNGELFF
NA TRBD2 TRBJ2-7 TRBV7-9 TGTGCCAGCAGCTCAACTAGCGGGAGGAACTACGAGCAGTACTTC CASSSTSGRNYEQYF
NA NA TRBJ2-1 TRBV9 TGTGCCAGCAGCGACGACTCCGGCGCCTCACACTCCTACAATGAGCAGTTCTTC CASSDDSGASHSYNEQFF
NA TRBD2 TRBJ2-3 TRBV27 TGTGCCAGCAGGCCCCGCGGACTAGCGTCAGATACGCAGTATTTT CASRPRGLASDTQYF
NA TRBD1 TRBJ1-5 TRBV28 TGTGCCAGCAGTTGGGACAGGGGAAGCAATCAGCCCCAGCATTTT CASSWDRGSNQPQHF
NA NA TRBJ2-1 TRBV6-6 TGTGCCAGCAGTCGACTAGGGGGCCATGAGCAGTTCTTC CASSRLGGHEQFF
NA TRBD1 TRBJ1-1 TRBV19 TGTGCCAGTAGTTTAACAGGGGGCTTATTGAACACTGAAGCTTTCTTT CASSLTGGLLNTEAFF
NA TRBD1 TRBJ1-2 TRBV6-5 TGTGCCAGCAGTTACCGGACAGGGATCGGCTACACCTTC CASSYRTGIGYTF
NA NA TRBJ2-7 TRBV10-2 TGCGCCAGCAGTTTGGCGTTACAGGAACGATGCTTC CASSLALQERCF
NA NA TRBJ2-1 TRBV19 TGTGCCAGTAGGAGAGGGGTTGAGCAGTTCTTC CASRRGVEQFF
NA NA TRBJ2-1 TRBV19 TGTGCCAGTAGTATCACGGCGGCGTACTACAATGAGCAGTTCTTC CASSITAAYYNEQFF
NA NA TRBJ2-7 TRBV7-8 TGTGCCAGCAGCTTACAGGGCGAGGAGTACGAGCAGTACTTC CASSLQGEEYEQYF
NA NA TRBJ2-1 TRBV27 TGTGCCGTCCGCGGGGCGGGAAACAATGAGCAGTTCTTC CAVRGAGNNEQFF
few NA TRBJ1-5 TRBV9 TGTGCCAGCAGCGTAGGTAGTAGGACAGATCAGCCCCAGCATTTT CASSVGSRTDQPQHF
NA TRBD1 TRBJ2-7 TRBV4-3 TGCGCCAGCAGCCAAGACCCCTGGGGACAGGGTTCCCACGAGCAGTACTTC CASSQDPWGQGSHEQYF
NA NA TRBJ2-2 TRBV28 TGTGCCAGCAGTGTCAGGGGTTCAGGGGAGCTGTTTTTT CASSVRGSGELFF